The rows below give T cell receptor beta chains drawn from one sample of a study of T cells after yellow fever vaccination. TCRdb called the 5' RACE reads again in MiXCR, with one record for every CDR3 protein. Here the sample spans about 350,000 distinct CDR3 sequences, roughly 12% being singletons. The source material was PBMCs, sampled on the day of the first yellow fever vaccination. Receptor source: a man aged 18 to 30 who received the YFV17D yellow fever vaccine. CDR3s include the opening cysteine and the closing phenylalanine or tryptophan. Fields, in order: CDR3 DNA, CDR3 protein, J gene, clone size, V gene, D gene. A D gene is named only where the DNA matches it firmly. Expanded clones are given a class, and other clones once, few, many or no size at all.

CDR3nt: TGTGCCAGCAGTGAAGCTAGCTTCTGGGACAGGTACCACTATGGCTACACCTTC
CDR3aa: CASSEASFWDRYHYGYTF
j_gene: TRBJ1-2
abundance: -
v_gene: TRBV6-1
d_gene: TRBD1

CDR3nt: TGTGCCAGCAGCCAAGACCCCACAGGGGAGGTCGGCTACACCTTC
CDR3aa: CASSQDPTGEVGYTF
j_gene: TRBJ1-2
abundance: few
v_gene: TRBV14
d_gene: TRBD1

CDR3nt: TGCAGCGTCCAGCAGGGTAGGGGTCAGCCCCAGCATTTT
CDR3aa: CSVQQGRGQPQHF
j_gene: TRBJ1-5
abundance: many
v_gene: TRBV29-1
d_gene: -

CDR3nt: TGTGCCAGTAGTATCTCTATGGACAGGGGGCGTCACACCGGGGAGCTGTTTTTT
CDR3aa: CASSISMDRGRHTGELFF
j_gene: TRBJ2-2
abundance: -
v_gene: TRBV19
d_gene: TRBD1

CDR3nt: TGTGCCAGCAGCCTCGGGTTGTCCCAAGAGACCCAGTACTTC
CDR3aa: CASSLGLSQETQYF
j_gene: TRBJ2-5
abundance: few
v_gene: TRBV4-2
d_gene: -

CDR3nt: TGTGCCAGTAGTAAGGGGGCACATCTCGAGACCCAGTACTTC
CDR3aa: CASSKGAHLETQYF
j_gene: TRBJ2-5
abundance: few
v_gene: TRBV19
d_gene: TRBD1

CDR3nt: TGTGCCAGCAGCTTCCTCGCCGGCTCCTATGGCTACACCTTC
CDR3aa: CASSFLAGSYGYTF
j_gene: TRBJ1-2
abundance: few
v_gene: TRBV7-2
d_gene: -

CDR3nt: TGTGCCAGCAGCTTAGTGTTCAATGAGCAGTTCTTC
CDR3aa: CASSLVFNEQFF
j_gene: TRBJ2-1
abundance: few
v_gene: TRBV7-9
d_gene: -

CDR3nt: TGTGCCACCCCGGTTACCTATTATGGCTACACCTTC
CDR3aa: CATPVTYYGYTF
j_gene: TRBJ1-2
abundance: few
v_gene: TRBV6-1
d_gene: -

CDR3nt: TGTGCCAGCAGTTACTCACGTATAGGGGGACCGCAGGACGTAAGCTCCTATAATTCACCCCTCCACTTT
CDR3aa: CASSYSRIGGPQDVSSYNSPLHF
j_gene: TRBJ1-6
abundance: few
v_gene: TRBV6-2/TRBV6-3
d_gene: -

CDR3nt: TGTGCCTGGAGAAAGGGGGCCCCATTCTCTGGGGCCAACGTCCTGACTTTC
CDR3aa: CAWRKGAPFSGANVLTF
j_gene: TRBJ2-6
abundance: few
v_gene: TRBV30
d_gene: TRBD1

CDR3nt: TGTGCCAGCAGCCAAGATCTAGCGACAGGGGAGGATGGCTACACCTTC
CDR3aa: CASSQDLATGEDGYTF
j_gene: TRBJ1-2
abundance: few
v_gene: TRBV4-2
d_gene: TRBD1

CDR3nt: TGTGCCACCAGCAGAGTTACAGGGGGTTGGGAGACCCAGTACTTC
CDR3aa: CATSRVTGGWETQYF
j_gene: TRBJ2-5
abundance: few
v_gene: TRBV15
d_gene: TRBD1

CDR3nt: TGCAGTGCTCTGCGGAGGACAACCTCACAAGAGACCCAGTACTTC
CDR3aa: CSALRRTTSQETQYF
j_gene: TRBJ2-5
abundance: many
v_gene: TRBV20-1
d_gene: -

CDR3nt: TGTGCCAGCAGCCACCGGGACAGGCGGCCCTGGGATCATAGCAATCAGCCCCAGCATTTT
CDR3aa: CASSHRDRRPWDHSNQPQHF
j_gene: TRBJ1-5
abundance: few
v_gene: TRBV12-3/TRBV12-4
d_gene: TRBD1

CDR3nt: TGTGCCAGCCTCGGTGGGCAAGAGACCCAGTACTTC
CDR3aa: CASLGGQETQYF
j_gene: TRBJ2-5
abundance: -
v_gene: TRBV28
d_gene: -

CDR3nt: TGTGCCACCAGCGTTAGTCCGGGGGCCTTCCAAGAGACCCAGTACTTC
CDR3aa: CATSVSPGAFQETQYF
j_gene: TRBJ2-5
abundance: once
v_gene: TRBV15
d_gene: -

CDR3nt: TGCGCCAGCAGCTTGGGGGGTGGGCCAGATACGCAGTATTTT
CDR3aa: CASSLGGGPDTQYF
j_gene: TRBJ2-3
abundance: few
v_gene: TRBV5-1
d_gene: -

CDR3nt: TGCAGTGCTAGAGATCCCCGGGCACCGCGGCAGCCCCAGCATTTT
CDR3aa: CSARDPRAPRQPQHF
j_gene: TRBJ1-5
abundance: many
v_gene: TRBV20-1
d_gene: -

CDR3nt: TGTGCCAGCAGCATACAGGTAAATGAGCAGTTCTTC
CDR3aa: CASSIQVNEQFF
j_gene: TRBJ2-1
abundance: -
v_gene: TRBV25-1
d_gene: -

CDR3nt: TGTGCCAGCAGCCAAGTGTCCGGCCTGAGTGAGCAGTTCTTC
CDR3aa: CASSQVSGLSEQFF
j_gene: TRBJ2-1
abundance: few
v_gene: TRBV3-1
d_gene: -

CDR3nt: TGCAGCGTTGAAGATTTGGAGGGGGGCCCTACAGATACGCAGTATTTT
CDR3aa: CSVEDLEGGPTDTQYF
j_gene: TRBJ2-3
abundance: -
v_gene: TRBV29-1
d_gene: -

CDR3nt: TGTGCCAGCAGCTTAAGGACATCAGCTACCTACGAGCAGTACTTC
CDR3aa: CASSLRTSATYEQYF
j_gene: TRBJ2-7
abundance: -
v_gene: TRBV5-6
d_gene: -

CDR3nt: TGCGCCAGCAGCCTCCGACAGCCTAATGAAAAACTGTTTTTT
CDR3aa: CASSLRQPNEKLFF
j_gene: TRBJ1-4
abundance: few
v_gene: TRBV5-1
d_gene: -

CDR3nt: TGTGCCAGCATTGGGACAGGGGGCATGAAGACCCAGTACTTC
CDR3aa: CASIGTGGMKTQYF
j_gene: TRBJ2-5
abundance: few
v_gene: TRBV6-1
d_gene: TRBD1

CDR3nt: TGTGCCACCGCGAAAGGGCAGGGACTGTACAATGAGCAGTTCTTC
CDR3aa: CATAKGQGLYNEQFF
j_gene: TRBJ2-1
abundance: -
v_gene: TRBV24-1
d_gene: -

CDR3nt: TGTGCCAGCAGCGTCTATGGACGGCTGAACAATGAGCAGTTCTTC
CDR3aa: CASSVYGRLNNEQFF
j_gene: TRBJ2-1
abundance: few
v_gene: TRBV9
d_gene: -

CDR3nt: TGTGCCATCAGTGAGTCGACGGGGGCTCGGGAGCAGTACTTC
CDR3aa: CAISESTGAREQYF
j_gene: TRBJ2-7
abundance: few
v_gene: TRBV10-3
d_gene: -

CDR3nt: TGTGCCAGCAGTTTATTGAGAGAGACCCAGTACTTC
CDR3aa: CASSLLRETQYF
j_gene: TRBJ2-5
abundance: many
v_gene: TRBV12-3/TRBV12-4
d_gene: -

CDR3nt: TGCGCCAGCAGCCAAGACATAGCGGGGGGGGGGACAGATACGCAGTATTTT
CDR3aa: CASSQDIAGGGTDTQYF
j_gene: TRBJ2-3
abundance: -
v_gene: TRBV4-3
d_gene: TRBD2

CDR3nt: TGCAGTGCTCAAAGGGAGGGCTCCTACAATGAGCAGTTCTTC
CDR3aa: CSAQREGSYNEQFF
j_gene: TRBJ2-1
abundance: few
v_gene: TRBV20-1
d_gene: TRBD2

CDR3nt: TGTGCCAGCACCTTGGGGGGCACATACTCTGGGGCCAACGTCCTGACTTTC
CDR3aa: CASTLGGTYSGANVLTF
j_gene: TRBJ2-6
abundance: few
v_gene: TRBV4-2
d_gene: -

CDR3nt: TGTGCCAGCAGCCAAGACAGGACGCGGGGGAGTAGCACAGATACGCAGTATTTT
CDR3aa: CASSQDRTRGSSTDTQYF
j_gene: TRBJ2-3
abundance: many
v_gene: TRBV4-2
d_gene: TRBD2

CDR3nt: TGTGCCAGCTCACCTGGACAGTCGGGGAACACTGAAGCTTTCTTT
CDR3aa: CASSPGQSGNTEAFF
j_gene: TRBJ1-1
abundance: -
v_gene: TRBV18
d_gene: -

CDR3nt: TGCAGCGTTGAAGGGGGGGACAGGGAAGACAATGAGCAGTTCTTC
CDR3aa: CSVEGGDREDNEQFF
j_gene: TRBJ2-1
abundance: many
v_gene: TRBV29-1
d_gene: TRBD1

CDR3nt: TGTGCCAGCAGGCCTCCTTCGGAAGACTACGAGCAGTACTTC
CDR3aa: CASRPPSEDYEQYF
j_gene: TRBJ2-7
abundance: -
v_gene: TRBV6-2/TRBV6-3
d_gene: -

CDR3nt: TGTGCCAGCACCCCAGGGTTCGTCGTGCGGAACACTGAAGCTTTCTTT
CDR3aa: CASTPGFVVRNTEAFF
j_gene: TRBJ1-1
abundance: -
v_gene: TRBV6-2/TRBV6-3
d_gene: -

CDR3nt: TGTGCCAGCAAGGGGAACCGGGCTCGACCTAAGTACTTC
CDR3aa: CASKGNRARPKYF
j_gene: TRBJ2-5
abundance: -
v_gene: TRBV12-3/TRBV12-4
d_gene: -

CDR3nt: TGTGCCAGCATGATTTTGGGGGGCGAAACCCAGTACTTC
CDR3aa: CASMILGGETQYF
j_gene: TRBJ2-5
abundance: -
v_gene: TRBV12-3/TRBV12-4
d_gene: -

CDR3nt: TGCAGTGCTAGAGATTTCCAGGGGCCGAACACTGAAGCTTTCTTT
CDR3aa: CSARDFQGPNTEAFF
j_gene: TRBJ1-1
abundance: -
v_gene: TRBV20-1
d_gene: -

CDR3nt: TGCAGTGCAAATACAGGGGGCAGGGAGACCCAGTACTTC
CDR3aa: CSANTGGRETQYF
j_gene: TRBJ2-5
abundance: -
v_gene: TRBV20-1
d_gene: TRBD1

CDR3nt: TGTGCCAGCAGTTACAGGCGTTCGTGGGGCCTAGGGTCACCCCTCCACTTT
CDR3aa: CASSYRRSWGLGSPLHF
j_gene: TRBJ1-6
abundance: few
v_gene: TRBV6-5
d_gene: -

CDR3nt: TGTGCCAGTAGAGACAGTCTCCTATATGGCTACACCTTC
CDR3aa: CASRDSLLYGYTF
j_gene: TRBJ1-2
abundance: few
v_gene: TRBV19
d_gene: -

CDR3nt: TGCAGTGCTAGAGTAGACAGTTACAATGAGCAGTTCTTC
CDR3aa: CSARVDSYNEQFF
j_gene: TRBJ2-1
abundance: few
v_gene: TRBV20-1
d_gene: -

CDR3nt: TGTGCCAGCGGGACAGCTGGGGCCAACGTCCTGACTTTC
CDR3aa: CASGTAGANVLTF
j_gene: TRBJ2-6
abundance: few
v_gene: TRBV6-2/TRBV6-3
d_gene: TRBD1

CDR3nt: TGCAGCGCGGACTTTCTAGATGAAGTGAACACTGAAGCTTTCTTT
CDR3aa: CSADFLDEVNTEAFF
j_gene: TRBJ1-1
abundance: few
v_gene: TRBV29-1
d_gene: -

CDR3nt: TGTGCCAGCAGCTTGGGGGACTATGAGGGCTACACCTTC
CDR3aa: CASSLGDYEGYTF
j_gene: TRBJ1-2
abundance: -
v_gene: TRBV11-2
d_gene: -

CDR3nt: TGCGCCAGCAGAAAAGATCTAGCGGGGACTATGAGCACAGATACGCAGTATTTT
CDR3aa: CASRKDLAGTMSTDTQYF
j_gene: TRBJ2-3
abundance: few
v_gene: TRBV10-2
d_gene: TRBD2

CDR3nt: TGTGCCAGCAGCACCTCAGCGGGTAGCGAGCAGTACTTC
CDR3aa: CASSTSAGSEQYF
j_gene: TRBJ2-7
abundance: -
v_gene: TRBV3-1
d_gene: -

CDR3nt: TGTGCCAGCAGTTCCAGGGGAACCGGGGCCAACGTCCTGACTTTC
CDR3aa: CASSSRGTGANVLTF
j_gene: TRBJ2-6
abundance: -
v_gene: TRBV12-3/TRBV12-4
d_gene: -

CDR3nt: TGCGCCACCTCTAGCGGGGGGAACACCGGGGAGCTGTTTTTT
CDR3aa: CATSSGGNTGELFF
j_gene: TRBJ2-2
abundance: few
v_gene: TRBV10-1
d_gene: TRBD2

CDR3nt: TGTGCCAGCAGTTTTAATGGGGAGCTGTTTTTT
CDR3aa: CASSFNGELFF
j_gene: TRBJ2-2
abundance: few
v_gene: TRBV28
d_gene: -

CDR3nt: TGTGCCACTACGAAACAGGAGAACACTGAAGCTTTCTTT
CDR3aa: CATTKQENTEAFF
j_gene: TRBJ1-1
abundance: -
v_gene: TRBV12-3/TRBV12-4
d_gene: -

CDR3nt: TGTGCCAGCAGCCCCCGAGGTCTTGCGGGGCAAGAGACCCAGTACTTC
CDR3aa: CASSPRGLAGQETQYF
j_gene: TRBJ2-5
abundance: -
v_gene: TRBV7-8
d_gene: -

CDR3nt: TGTGCCAGCAGCTTATCATCAGGGGGCGCGTACACTGAAGCTTTCTTT
CDR3aa: CASSLSSGGAYTEAFF
j_gene: TRBJ1-1
abundance: few
v_gene: TRBV7-8
d_gene: TRBD1

CDR3nt: TGTGCCAGCAGCCCAGGGGGCGATAATTCACCCCTCCACTTT
CDR3aa: CASSPGGDNSPLHF
j_gene: TRBJ1-6
abundance: -
v_gene: TRBV4-2
d_gene: TRBD1

CDR3nt: TGTGCCAGCAGTCCAACAGCCAGGGGGCATCTCTATAATGAGCAGTTCTTC
CDR3aa: CASSPTARGHLYNEQFF
j_gene: TRBJ2-1
abundance: many
v_gene: TRBV5-5
d_gene: TRBD1

CDR3nt: TGCAGTGCAAAGGACCGAATCGGGTACAATGAGCAGTTCTTC
CDR3aa: CSAKDRIGYNEQFF
j_gene: TRBJ2-1
abundance: -
v_gene: TRBV20-1
d_gene: -

CDR3nt: TGCAGTGCTAGAGAATTTGGACTAGCGGGGGAAGAGACCCAGTACTTC
CDR3aa: CSAREFGLAGEETQYF
j_gene: TRBJ2-5
abundance: -
v_gene: TRBV20-1
d_gene: TRBD2